A single sample is the source of the 24 T cell receptor beta chains below, sequenced in a study of blood T cell repertoires in COVID-19. Repertoires were generated with immunoSEQ multiplex PCR, while TCRdb's copy carries only in-frame clones and drops some. This sample yields more than 250,000 clones, of which 88% are seen a single time; approximately 0.7% belongs to the top ten. The sequenced sample consisted of peripheral blood. The receptors were sampled from a human donor in a cohort sampled during active COVID-19.

This rearrangement joins TRBV6-4 to TRBJ1-6; D is uncertain. V was clipped by 0 bases and J by 9 bases, with 12 bases between them. Germline CDR1 MRHNA, CDR2 SNTAGT. The CDR3 loop spans 15 amino acids. CDR3 amino acids: CASSDSAGTGSPLHF. DNA of the CDR3: TGTGCCAGCAGTGACTCGGCGGGTACCGGTTCACCCCTCCACTTT.

V is TRBV2 and J is TRBJ1-1; perhaps TRBD1 as D (6 bases). Germline CDR1 SNHLY, CDR2 FYNNEI. The CDR3 runs to 11 residues. V was pared by 6 bases and J by 10 bases, with 12 bases between. As DNA, the CDR3 is TGTGCCAGCAGCCAGGGACAAAGAGCTTTCTTT. It yields the protein CASSQGQRAFF.

This clone was observed a few times. V and J are TRBV10-1 and TRBJ2-2, with D perhaps matching TRBD1 (6 bases). V lost 3 bases, J lost 4 bases, and 12 bases lay in between. The CDR3 sequence is 15 residues long. In germline, CDR1 is WNHNN, CDR2 SYGVQD (reference sequence). In nucleotides, the CDR3 is TGCGCCAGCAGTGATTGGGGGCTGGGCACCGGGGAGCTGTTTTTT. The encoded protein is CASSDWGLGTGELFF.

The chain couples TRBV7-9 to TRBJ2-3; possibly TRBD2 for D (6 bases). V was cut by 8 bases and J by 0 bases, with 15 bases left in between. The CDR3 is 15 amino acids. CDR1 and CDR2 from the germline V gene are SEHNR and FQNEAQ (reference sequence). The CDR3 region is CASGPLATSTDTQYF. The CDR3 nucleotides read TGTGCCAGCGGGCCTCTAGCGACTAGCACAGATACGCAGTATTTT.

The chain couples TRBV19 to TRBJ2-7; D is unclear. Per the germline V gene, CDR1 is LNHDA and CDR2 is SQIVND (reference sequence). The CDR3 runs to 15 residues. Trimming took off 7 bases at V and 2 bases at J, with 18 bases between the two ends. CDR3 sequence: CASNPAVGSTYEQYF. The CDR3 DNA reads TGTGCCAGTAACCCCGCCGTGGGCAGTACCTACGAGCAGTACTTC.

The V call is TRBV7-6, the J call TRBJ2-7, with TRBD2 identical over 12 bases. Germline V gives CDR1 SGHVS, CDR2 FNYEAQ. With V trimmed by 7 bases and J by 2 bases, 12 bases remained unmatched. The CDR3 runs 17 residues. For the CDR3, the DNA is TGTGCCAGCACCGGTCAACTAGCGGGGGGTCGGACCTACGAGCAGTACTTC. It is translated as CASTGQLAGGRTYEQYF.

The chain couples TRBV27 to TRBJ1-1; 7 bases agree with TRBD1. The germline gives CDR1 MNHEY, CDR2 SMNVEV (reference sequence). CDR3 length: 16 amino acids. V shed 3 bases, J shed 4 bases, and the junction held 11 bases outside the gene matches. The CDR3 DNA is TGTGCCAGCAGTTTCTTAAAGGGGGCGGGGGGCACTGAAGCTTTCTTT. As protein: CASSFLKGAGGTEAFF.

The chain couples TRBV11-2 to TRBJ2-1; 7 positions agree with TRBD2. This CDR3 region has 16 residues. The J segment lost 8 bases and the V segment lost 5 bases, leaving 15 bases of the junction unmatched. CDR1 is SGHAT and CDR2 is FQNNGV in the germline V gene. CDR3 amino acids: CASSPFSGGPPHEQFF. DNA for the CDR3: TGTGCCAGCAGCCCCTTTTCGGGAGGCCCCCCCCATGAGCAGTTCTTC.

This chain links TRBV30 with TRBJ2-7, with 9 bases identical to TRBD2. The V and J ends lost 7 bases and 7 bases, in that order; junction bases with no gene match: 8. Germline V gene sequence: CDR1 GTSNPN, CDR2 SVGIG (reference sequence). The CDR3 has 12 amino acids. CDR3 protein: CASQAGGVEQYF. CDR3 nucleotide sequence: TGTGCCTCTCAAGCGGGGGGTGTTGAGCAGTACTTC.

The chain has TRBV19 and TRBJ1-5; D unresolved. V was clipped by 3 bases and J by 0 bases, with 6 bases between them. The germline gives CDR1 LNHDA, CDR2 SQIVND (reference sequence). The CDR3 runs to 14 residues. CDR3 coding DNA: TGTGCCAGTAGTATCCAGATTAGCAATCAGCCCCAGCATTTT. As protein: CASSIQISNQPQHF.

This clone appeared a single time. Other DNA sequences in this specimen translate into the identical CDR3. The genes are TRBV7-2 and TRBJ2-7; no clear D gene. CDR1 and CDR2 from the germline V gene are SGHTA and FQGNSA. This CDR3 has 12 residues. Trimming cost V 6 bases and J 0 bases, with 6 bases left between them. The CDR3 coding sequence is TGTGCCAGCAGTTCTTACTCCTACGAGCAGTACTTC. Translated, it gives CASSSYSYEQYF.

V usage is TRBV16 and J usage is TRBJ1-2; the match to TRBD1 covers 11 bases. V lost 4 bases to trimming and J lost 4 bases; unmatched junction nucleotides: 5. The CDR3 is 15 amino acids. Germline V gene data show CDR1 as KGHSY and CDR2 as FQNENV. CDR3 coding DNA: TGTGCCAGCAGCCTGACCGGGACAGGGGGCTATGGCTACACCTTC. It yields the protein CASSLTGTGGYGYTF.

CDR3 sequence (DNA): TGCAGTGCTAGTCTCGTAGGGACAGAGAATGAAAAACTGTTTTTT. It is translated as CSASLVGTENEKLFF. The chain is built from TRBV20-1 and TRBJ1-4, with 7 positions matching TRBD1. J was trimmed by 5 bases and V by 3 bases; bases with no gene match: 9. The CDR3 length is 15 residues. From germline, CDR1 is DFQATT and CDR2 SNEGSKA (reference sequence).

The chain is built from TRBV5-4 and TRBJ2-3; 8 bases are shared with TRBD1. The CDR3 extends over 17 amino acids. V lost 2 bases and J lost 4; bases outside the gene matches: 12. The germline CDR1 and CDR2 sequences are SGHNT and YYREEE (reference sequence). The CDR3 here is CASSLYPGQATPDTQYF. Written as DNA, the CDR3 is TGTGCCAGCAGCTTATATCCGGGACAGGCAACCCCAGATACGCAGTATTTT.

The chain couples TRBV4-3 to TRBJ2-2, with TRBD1 identical over 7 bases. This CDR3 spans 17 amino acids. With 1 base clipped from V and 4 bases from J, the junction kept 9 bases outside the gene matches. Germline loops: CDR1 LGHNA, CDR2 YSLEER. The CDR3 sequence: CASSQGYRGLGTGELFF. The CDR3 DNA reads as TGCGCCAGCAGCCAAGGATACAGGGGCTTGGGCACCGGGGAGCTGTTTTTT.

V and J are TRBV30 and TRBJ2-1; the D gene is possibly TRBD2 (5 bases). This CDR3 is 14 amino acids long. V lost 3 bases and J 3 bases, leaving 12 bases between the germline ends. Germline V gives CDR1 GTSNPN, CDR2 SVGIG (reference sequence). In DNA form, the CDR3 reads TGTGCCTGGAGAGCGAGGGAGTTCTACAATGAGCAGTTCTTC. Translated: CAWRAREFYNEQFF. Drawing the rest from reference TRBV30 and TRBJ2-1, the complete variable domain is SQTIHQWPATLVQPVGSPLSLECTVEGTSNPNLYWYRQAAGRGLQLLFYSVGIGQISSEVPQNLSASRPQDRQFILSSKKLLLSDSGFYLCAWRAREFYNEQFFGPGTRLTVL.

This clone appeared a single time. The genes are TRBV4-2 and TRBJ1-2; the D is unclear. Trimming cost V 0 bases and J 10 bases, with 12 bases left between them. CDR3 length: 13 residues. Germline lookup yields CDR1 LGHNA and CDR2 YNFKEQ. The CDR3 reads CASSQDGPSVYTF. In DNA, the CDR3 is TGTGCCAGCAGCCAAGATGGGCCGTCAGTCTACACCTTC.

The chain is built from TRBV3-1 (or the pseudogene TRBV3-2) and TRBJ2-7, with 7 bases identical to TRBD1. This CDR3 comprises 12 residues. After removal of 2 bases from V and 6 bases from J, the junction contained 1 base not matched to a gene. The germline gives CDR1 LGHDT, CDR2 YNNKEL (reference sequence). The CDR3 region is CASSQPGGEQYF. The CDR3 DNA sequence: TGTGCCAGCAGCCAACCAGGGGGCGAGCAGTACTTC.

The CDR3: CASSYLPAQGEQYF. The CDR3 DNA follows: TGTGCCAGCAGTTACCTTCCGGCCCAGGGCGAGCAGTACTTC. This sequence joins TRBV6-5 and TRBJ2-7; perhaps TRBD1 as D (5 bases). V lost 2 bases to trimming and J lost 6 bases, with 14 bases between them. The CDR3 is 14 amino acids. Germline CDR1 reads MNHEY; CDR2 reads SVGAGI.

The V call is TRBV2, the J call TRBJ1-5, with D perhaps TRBD1 (6 bases). V lost 6 bases, J lost 2 bases, and 11 bases lay in between. CDR1 and CDR2 (germline): SNHLY, FYNNEI. CDR3 size: 14 residues. As DNA, the CDR3 is TGTGCCAGCAGCGAGGGGGGGCGCAATCAGCCCCAGCATTTT. As protein: CASSEGGRNQPQHF.

The V gene is TRBV19, the J gene TRBJ2-5, with D tentatively TRBD1 (6 bases). The CDR3 totals 15 residues. Trimming removed 6 bases from V and 2 bases from J, with 16 bases in between. Germline V CDR1 and CDR2: LNHDA, SQIVND (reference sequence). For the CDR3, the DNA is TGTGCCAGTAGAAGGGACACCCAAAGACAAGAGACCCAGTACTTC. Its protein product is CASRRDTQRQETQYF. The full variable domain, with the rest looked up from reference TRBV19 and TRBJ2-5, is DGGITQSPKYLFRKEGQNVTLSCEQNLNHDAMYWYRQDPGQGLRLIYYSQIVNDFQKGDIAEGYSVSREKKESFPLTVTSAQKNPTAFYLCASRRDTQRQETQYFGPGTRLLVL.

The rearrangement uses TRBV19 and TRBJ1-1; D is unclear. The germline gives CDR1 LNHDA, CDR2 SQIVND (reference sequence). V was cut by 1 base and J by 0 bases, with 9 bases left in between. This CDR3 is built from 15 residues. CDR3 region: CASSIGSTMNTEAFF. The CDR3 nucleotides read TGTGCCAGTAGTATAGGATCGACAATGAACACTGAAGCTTTCTTT.

This chain joins TRBV6-6 and TRBJ1-6, with a weak D call TRBD1 (6 bases). The V gene lost 0 bases and the J gene lost 9 bases, with 12 bases spanning the gap. CDR1 is MNHNY and CDR2 is SVGAGI in the germline V gene (reference sequence). The CDR3 sequence is 15 residues long. CDR3 sequence reads: CASSYSGGQGSPLHF. The CDR3 coding sequence is TGTGCCAGCAGTTACTCGGGGGGGCAAGGTTCACCCCTCCACTTT.

J is TRBJ1-1 and V is TRBV7-9; 7 bases match TRBD1. The V gene end was trimmed by 0 bases and the J gene end by 5 bases; junction bases not matched to a gene: 6. The length of the CDR3 is 15 residues. Germline V lookup: CDR1 SEHNR, CDR2 FQNEAQ (reference sequence). CDR3 amino acids: CASSLAGQGDTEAFF. The DNA of the CDR3 is TGTGCCAGCAGCTTAGCCGGGCAGGGGGATACTGAAGCTTTCTTT.